The 19 T cell receptor beta chains given below trace back to one sample, sequenced in a study of response to subunit inactivated influenza vaccine. TCRdb used MiXCR to reprocess the RT-PCR reads, holding one entry per CDR3 protein. The sample consists of 610,000 or so distinct CDR3 sequences, less than 15% of them appearing once. Sequencing was performed on PBMCs from blood, taken 11 to 12 days after vaccination. The receptors originated from a man between 45 and 60 years old who received an inactivated influenza vaccine.

J is TRBJ2-1 and V is TRBV25-1; D unclear. Looked up from germline, CDR1 is MGHDK and CDR2 is SYGVNS. The CDR3 extends over 15 amino acids. V was clipped by 1 base and J by 7 bases, with 14 bases between them. The CDR3 nucleotides are TGTGCCAGCAGTGAATTAGGCCCAGTGCGGAATGAGCAGTTCTTC. Its protein is CASSELGPVRNEQFF.

This clonotype has a count of ten or more. CDR3 in DNA: TGTGCCAGCAGTTCCCTGGGGGTCGGGTCACCCCTCCACTTT. Its protein is CASSSLGVGSPLHF. The rearrangement joins TRBV12-3 or TRBV12-4 to TRBJ1-6, with D tentatively TRBD1 (5 bases). Trimming removed 4 bases from V and 10 bases from J, with 14 bases in between. This CDR3 is built from 14 residues.

The rearrangement links TRBV29-1 to TRBJ2-1; 14 positions match TRBD2. After removal of 6 bases from V and 8 bases from J, the junction contained 9 bases not matched to a gene. The CDR3 has 15 residues. Germline CDR1 and CDR2: SQVTM and ANQGSEA. The CDR3 nucleotides are TGCAGCGTCCTCAGACTAGCGGGAGGGTTCGATGAGCAGTTCTTC. Translating gives CSVLRLAGGFDEQFF.

The chain employs TRBV11-2 and TRBJ2-1; 7 bases fit TRBD1. The CDR3 runs to 12 residues. V dropped 5 bases and J dropped 8; count of bases not matched to a gene: 3. CDR1 is SGHAT and CDR2 is FQNNGV in the germline V gene. Here the CDR3 DNA reads TGTGCCAGCAGCCCACAGGGGTATGAGCAGTTCTTC. This codes for CASSPQGYEQFF.

The V gene is TRBV20-1, the J gene TRBJ2-1; TRBD2 aligns across 11 bases. The CDR3 spans 14 residues. Germline V gene data show CDR1 as DFQATT and CDR2 as SNEGSKA (reference sequence). Here the CDR3 DNA reads TGCAGCATAACCGGGACTAGCGGAACGGATGAGCAGTTCTTC. Translated: CSITGTSGTDEQFF.

This clonotype was counted ten times or more. V is TRBV12-3 or TRBV12-4 and J is TRBJ2-7, with 11 positions matching TRBD2. Germline trimming cut 5 bases from V and 7 bases from J; bases unmatched to any gene: 13. This CDR3 is 16 amino acids long. CDR3 DNA sequence: TGTGCCAGCAGTAAGGGACTAGCGGATCTCTGGGGGGAGCAGTACTTC. Its protein is CASSKGLADLWGEQYF.

This clonotype was seen more than once but under ten times. This chain links TRBV2 with TRBJ2-7; 9 nucleotides agree with TRBD1. V lost 8 bases, J lost 2 bases, and 10 bases stayed unmatched. Germline V gene data show CDR1 as SNHLY and CDR2 as FYNNEI. This CDR3 has 15 amino acids. Here the CDR3 reads CASYAGTGFTYEQYF. The DNA of the CDR3 is TGTGCCAGCTACGCCGGGACAGGGTTTACCTACGAGCAGTACTTC.

This clonotype appeared a few times. The chain employs TRBV4-1 and TRBJ2-2, with a weak D call TRBD1 (5 bases). Trimming shortened V by 4 bases and J by 4 bases, and 10 bases separated the two germline ends. Germline-derived CDR1 and CDR2 are MGHRA and YSYEKL. The CDR3 contains 14 residues. In DNA, the CDR3 is TGCGCCAGCAGCCCCGGACATTTCACCGGGGAGCTGTTTTTT. It is translated as CASSPGHFTGELFF.

This chain links TRBV6-5 with TRBJ1-2; D is undetermined. V was cut by 6 bases and J by 1 base, with 6 bases left in between. Looked up from germline, CDR1 is MNHEY and CDR2 is SVGAGI. The CDR3 runs to 12 residues. CDR3 sequence (DNA): TGTGCCAGCAGGCCGAGTAACTATGGCTACACCTTC. Translated, it gives CASRPSNYGYTF.

This clonotype was picked up a small number of times. The DNA for the CDR3 is TGCAGTGTCCTCGGACAGGGGAGTAGGGGACACTATGGCTACACCTTC. Protein sequence: CSVLGQGSRGHYGYTF. The V call is TRBV20-1, the J call TRBJ1-2; TRBD1 agrees at 9 bases. This CDR3 comprises 16 residues. V dropped 7 bases and J dropped 3; count of bases not matched to a gene: 15. The germline V gene has CDR1 DFQATT and CDR2 SNEGSKA (reference sequence).

This chain joins TRBV12-3 or TRBV12-4 and TRBJ2-1; TRBD1 aligns across 10 bases. J gave up 5 bases and V 7 bases, and 5 bases lay outside the gene matches. This CDR3 spans 14 amino acids. CDR3 loop: CASTWDRGDNEQFF. CDR3 nucleotides: TGTGCCAGCACTTGGGACAGGGGCGACAATGAGCAGTTCTTC.

The rearrangement links TRBV29-1 to TRBJ2-1, with D maybe TRBD2 (5 bases). There are 14 residues in the CDR3. Germline V gene sequence: CDR1 SQVTM, CDR2 ANQGSEA. With 5 bases removed from V and 0 bases from J, the gap between germline ends came to 11 bases. The DNA for the CDR3 is TGCAGCGTTTCTGAGCGGAGCTCCTACAATGAGCAGTTCTTC. It is translated as CSVSERSSYNEQFF.

This clonotype was counted between two and nine times. The CDR3: CSASPRLLTGELFF. CDR3 DNA sequence: TGCAGTGCTAGTCCCCGGCTACTCACCGGGGAGCTGTTTTTT. The chain has TRBV20-1 and TRBJ2-2; no reliable D call. With 3 bases removed from V and 4 bases from J, the gap between germline ends came to 12 bases. The germline V gene has CDR1 DFQATT and CDR2 SNEGSKA (reference sequence). The CDR3 runs to 14 residues.

In its sample, this clonotype was seen a few times. The genes are TRBV6-1 and TRBJ2-7, with D uncertain. Germline V CDR1 and CDR2: MNHNS, SASEGT. The CDR3 contains 13 residues. Deletions cut 7 bases from V and 6 bases from J, with 16 bases between. CDR3 sequence (DNA): TGTGCCAGCACCCAGGAAGGATCCGGCGAGCAGTACTTC. Amino acid sequence: CASTQEGSGEQYF.

This clonotype was seen a few times. The chain uses TRBV20-1 and TRBJ2-2, with TRBD2 identical over 9 bases. This CDR3 has 17 amino acids. V gave up 0 bases and J gave up 2 bases; unmatched junction bases: 7. In germline, CDR1 is DFQATT, CDR2 SNEGSKA (reference sequence). CDR3 in amino acids: CSARDLSGSLNTGELFF. The CDR3 DNA is TGCAGTGCTAGAGACCTTAGCGGGAGTCTAAACACCGGGGAGCTGTTTTTT.

This clonotype was seen only a few times. This rearrangement joins TRBV6-5 to TRBJ1-2, with 7 bases that match TRBD1. CDR3 length: 15 residues. From germline, CDR1 is MNHEY and CDR2 SVGAGI. V dropped 0 bases and J dropped 6; count of bases not matched to a gene: 7. The CDR3 nucleotides are TGTGCCAGCAGTTACTCGGGAGGGGGCGCGAATGGCTACACCTTC. Protein: CASSYSGGGANGYTF.

This chain uses TRBV15 with TRBJ2-5; perhaps D is TRBD1 or TRBD2 (5 bases each). CDR3 length: 15 amino acids. Looked up from germline, CDR1 is LNHNV and CDR2 is YYDKDF (reference sequence). The germline V and J ends were trimmed by 1 base and 2 bases, with 11 bases remaining between them. CDR3 nucleotides: TGTGCCACCAGCAGAGGGTCAGGGACGCAAGAGACCCAGTACTTC. Protein product: CATSRGSGTQETQYF.

This clonotype was found a few times. The chain combines TRBV5-1 with TRBJ1-5; no firm D call. Trimming took 5 bases from V and 1 from J, leaving 13 bases between them. Per germline, CDR1 SGHRS and CDR2 YFSETQ. There are 15 residues in the CDR3. The CDR3 reads CASSIDGDSNQPQHF. CDR3 bases: TGCGCCAGCAGTATTGATGGCGACAGCAATCAGCCCCAGCATTTT.

In this sample, this clonotype turned up a few times. V is TRBV5-1 and J is TRBJ2-2, with D tentatively TRBD2 (6 bases). The CDR3 is 16 residues long. Germline V CDR1 and CDR2: SGHRS, YFSETQ. V gave up 4 bases and J gave up 0 bases, with 13 bases separating them. The CDR3 DNA sequence: TGCGCCAGCAGCGGGGGGACGATCGCGAACACCGGGGAGCTGTTTTTT. Translation gives CASSGGTIANTGELFF.